The rows below give T cell receptor beta chains drawn from one sample of a study of shared clonotypes between healthy human individuals. Sequencing was performed with immunoSEQ multiplex PCR; in TCRdb, only in-frame clones are kept and a portion is missing. The data contain over a million clones, 70% to 80% of them singletons. Sequenced: memory CD4+ T cells sorted from blood. Every receptor here comes from a man aged 18 to 29 in good health. CDR3s include the opening cysteine and the closing phenylalanine or tryptophan. The D gene is left open where the match is weak. Size values are once, few and many counts, or a class for expanded clones, and some rows have none.

V,J,size,D,CDR3,DNA
TRBV2,TRBJ2-5,-,-,CASSITPYQETQYF,TGTGCCAGCAGTATTACACCGTACCAAGAGACCCAGTACTTC
TRBV2,TRBJ2-7,-,TRBD2,CASSWLAGVYEQYF,TGTGCCAGCAGTTGGCTAGCGGGAGTCTACGAGCAGTACTTC
TRBV2,TRBJ1-2,-,-,CASRGGGYYGYTF,TGTGCCAGCAGGGGGGGAGGATACTATGGCTACACCTTC
TRBV7-9,TRBJ1-2,few,TRBD1,CASSLGQASYGYTF,TGTGCCAGCAGTTTGGGACAGGCCTCCTATGGCTACACCTTC
TRBV6-1,TRBJ2-4,-,TRBD2,CASSEAGGRNIQYF,TGTGCCAGCAGTGAAGCGGGGGGGAGGAACATTCAGTACTTC
TRBV5-6,TRBJ2-1,-,TRBD2,CASSLALDWDYPFF,TGTGCCAGCAGCTTGGCCCTAGACTGGGACTACCCGTTCTTC
TRBV5-1,TRBJ2-1,-,TRBD1,CASSLGQGSYNEQFF,TGCGCCAGCAGCTTGGGACAGGGCTCCTACAATGAGCAGTTCTTC
TRBV12-5,TRBJ2-3,many,TRBD2,CASGLERPTTSVSQYF,TGTGCTAGTGGTTTGGAGCGACCCACGACTAGCGTGTCGCAGTATTTT
TRBV9,TRBJ2-7,-,-,CASSVGGTGTYEQYF,TGTGCCAGCAGCGTAGGGGGCACAGGGACCTACGAGCAGTACTTC
TRBV7-2,TRBJ2-3,-,-,CASSAQPGPSTDTQYF,TGTGCCAGCAGCGCGCAGCCGGGACCCAGCACAGATACGCAGTATTTT
TRBV6-1,TRBJ2-7,-,-,CASSDALRRAVALEYF,TGTGCCAGCAGTGATGCGTTGAGGAGGGCGGTAGCGTTGGAGTACTTC
TRBV6-5,TRBJ2-1,-,-,CASSYSRGQYNEQFF,TGTGCCAGCAGTTACTCTAGAGGACAGTACAATGAGCAGTTCTTC
TRBV6-4,TRBJ1-6,-,TRBD1,CASSRSTRDSYNSPLHF,TGTGCCAGCAGCCGTAGTACAAGGGACAGCTATAATTCACCCCTCCACTTT
TRBV2,TRBJ2-5,-,-,CASRLTRAQETQYF,TGTGCCAGCAGGCTGACTAGAGCGCAAGAGACCCAGTACTTC
TRBV30,TRBJ1-5,-,TRBD1,CAWSADAGGVNQPQHF,TGTGCCTGGAGTGCGGACGCAGGGGGAGTCAATCAGCCCCAGCATTTT
TRBV5-1,TRBJ2-1,-,TRBD1,CASSSSGQGGYNEQFF,TGCGCCAGCAGCTCGTCCGGACAGGGAGGCTACAATGAGCAGTTCTTC
TRBV6-6,TRBJ2-5,-,-,CASSYGGGNGETQYF,TGTGCCAGCAGTTACGGTGGGGGAAATGGCGAGACCCAGTACTTC
TRBV18,TRBJ2-3,-,-,CASSPLAAGASTDTQYF,TGTGCCAGCTCACCACTGGCAGCGGGTGCTAGCACAGATACGCAGTATTTT
TRBV5-1,TRBJ2-3,-,-,CASSLRGQQIYTDTQYF,TGCGCCAGCAGCTTGCGCGGACAGCAAATCTACACAGATACGCAGTATTTT
TRBV5-1,TRBJ2-1,-,-,CASSLAGLYNEQFF,TGCGCCAGCAGCTTGGCAGGCCTTTACAATGAGCAGTTCTTC
TRBV19,TRBJ2-7,-,-,CASSIRGRNSYEQYF,TGTGCCAGTAGTATTCGGGGCAGGAACTCCTACGAGCAGTACTTC
TRBV29-1,TRBJ2-3,-,-,CSAGSAPSGPNTDTQYF,TGCAGCGCTGGGTCGGCGCCCAGCGGGCCTAACACAGATACGCAGTATTTT
TRBV27,TRBJ2-7,few,-,CASSLVRQVPEQYF,TGTGCCAGCAGTTTAGTGCGTCAGGTCCCCGAGCAGTACTTC
TRBV7-2,TRBJ2-7,-,TRBD1,CASSSPGTGGREQYF,TGTGCCAGCAGCTCTCCTGGGACAGGGGGGCGCGAGCAGTACTTC
TRBV21-1,TRBJ2-5,-,-,CASSKDPETKGETQYF,TGTGCCAGCAGCAAAGATCCGGAGACGAAGGGAGAGACCCAGTACTTC
TRBV2,TRBJ2-2,-,-,CASSERAQGNTGELFF,TGTGCCAGCAGTGAACGGGCACAGGGGAACACCGGGGAGCTGTTTTTT
TRBV4-1,TRBJ1-1,-,TRBD1,CASSQVWVLRQGGWNTEAFF,TGCGCCAGCAGCCAAGTCTGGGTTTTGAGACAGGGTGGCTGGAACACTGAAGCTTTCTTT
TRBV5-1,TRBJ2-1,few,-,CASSLDGVFNEQFF,TGCGCCAGCAGCCTTGACGGAGTTTTCAATGAGCAGTTCTTC
TRBV9,TRBJ2-2,-,-,CASSEGASNTGELFF,TGTGCCAGCAGCGAAGGGGCTTCGAACACCGGGGAGCTGTTTTTT
TRBV12-5,TRBJ2-2,-,TRBD2,CASGKGTSGNTGELFF,TGTGCTAGTGGTAAGGGGACTAGCGGGAACACCGGGGAGCTGTTTTTT
TRBV9,TRBJ2-2,-,TRBD2,CASSERDGTGELFF,TGTGCCAGCAGCGAGCGGGACGGGACCGGGGAGCTGTTTTTT
TRBV5-1,TRBJ2-2,-,-,CASSFSGTNTGELFF,TGCGCCAGCAGCTTCTCGGGCACGAACACCGGGGAGCTGTTTTTT
TRBV11-2,TRBJ2-4,-,-,CASSKVISKNIQYF,TGTGCCAGCAGCAAAGTAATCTCCAAAAACATTCAGTACTTC
TRBV29-1,TRBJ2-5,-,TRBD1,CSVAGTAQETQYF,TGCAGCGTTGCAGGGACAGCCCAAGAGACCCAGTACTTC
TRBV28,TRBJ2-1,-,-,CASSLTGKGDNEQFF,TGTGCCAGCAGTTTAACAGGGAAGGGTGACAATGAGCAGTTCTTC
TRBV6-5,TRBJ2-4,-,-,CASSSPTGAKNIQYF,TGTGCCAGCAGTTCCCCTACAGGGGCCAAAAACATTCAGTACTTC
TRBV10-1,TRBJ2-2,-,-,CASSEGGRVETGELFF,TGCGCCAGCAGTGAGGGGGGGCGGGTAGAGACCGGGGAGCTGTTTTTT
TRBV5-1,TRBJ2-2,-,-,CASSLGSPVEGELFF,TGCGCCAGCAGCTTGGGGAGCCCGGTTGAGGGGGAGCTGTTTTTT
TRBV5-1,TRBJ2-5,few,TRBD2,CASSLASSGVQETQYF,TGCGCCAGCAGCTTGGCGTCTAGCGGAGTACAAGAGACCCAGTACTTC
TRBV7-2,TRBJ2-3,-,TRBD1,CASSLRDSPTDTQYF,TGTGCCAGCAGCTTACGGGACAGCCCCACAGATACGCAGTATTTT
TRBV5-3,TRBJ2-7,-,TRBD1,CASSGQGLYEQYF,TGTGCCAGCTCGGGACAGGGTCTCTACGAGCAGTACTTC
TRBV5-1,TRBJ2-3,-,-,CASSAQTEGDTQYF,TGCGCCAGCAGCGCGCAAACCGAAGGGGATACGCAGTATTTT
TRBV19,TRBJ1-2,-,TRBD1,CASSIMGQGRSYGYTF,TGTGCCAGTAGTATCATGGGACAGGGTCGATCCTATGGCTACACCTTC
TRBV7-2,TRBJ2-7,-,TRBD1,CASSVDRGGEQYF,TGTGCCAGCAGCGTAGACAGGGGTGGGGAGCAGTACTTC
TRBV7-2,TRBJ1-1,-,TRBD1,CASRAGGNTEAFF,TGTGCCAGCAGAGCAGGGGGGAACACTGAAGCTTTCTTT
TRBV6-5,TRBJ2-7,-,TRBD1,CASSPRDSTYEQYF,TGTGCCAGCAGTCCCCGGGACAGTACCTACGAGCAGTACTTC
TRBV18,TRBJ2-5,-,-,CASSPPIRGSVRETQYF,TGTGCCAGCTCACCACCGATTCGGGGGAGCGTTAGGGAGACCCAGTACTTC
TRBV10-3,TRBJ2-7,-,TRBD1,CAIRPGQGTSYEQYF,TGTGCCATCAGGCCGGGACAGGGGACCTCCTACGAGCAGTACTTC